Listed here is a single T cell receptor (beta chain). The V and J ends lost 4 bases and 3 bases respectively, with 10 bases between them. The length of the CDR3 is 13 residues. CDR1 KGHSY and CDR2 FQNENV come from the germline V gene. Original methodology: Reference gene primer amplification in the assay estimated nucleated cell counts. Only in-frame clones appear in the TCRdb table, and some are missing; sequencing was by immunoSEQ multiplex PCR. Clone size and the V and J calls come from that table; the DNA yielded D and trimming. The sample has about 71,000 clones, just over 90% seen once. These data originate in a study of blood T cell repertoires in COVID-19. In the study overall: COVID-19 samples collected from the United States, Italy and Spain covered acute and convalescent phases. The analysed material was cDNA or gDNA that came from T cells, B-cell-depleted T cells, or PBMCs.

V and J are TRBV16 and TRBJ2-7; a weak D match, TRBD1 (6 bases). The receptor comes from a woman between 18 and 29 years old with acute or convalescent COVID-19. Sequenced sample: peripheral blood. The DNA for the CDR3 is TGTGCCAGCAGCCCCGTCAGGGGCTACGAGCAGTACTTC. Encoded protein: CASSPVRGYEQYF.